This TCR beta chain is from a study of blood T cell repertoires in COVID-19. Study-wide background: Material from acute and convalescent COVID-19 was sourced from the United States, Italy and Spain. The analysed material was cDNA or gDNA that came from T cells, B-cell-depleted T cells, or PBMCs.

In the original analysis: Amplification of reference gene primers provided the estimated nucleated cell counts. Data came from immunoSEQ multiplex PCR; TCRdb stores just in-frame clones and leaves some out. V, J and clone size reflect that table, while D and trimming were determined from the DNA. The table records roughly 59,000 clones, around 83% of them present only once. The CDR3 is 14 residues long. The germline V and J ends were trimmed by 7 bases and 1 base, with 11 bases remaining between them. Germline values: CDR1 SNHLY, CDR2 FYNNEI. The sequenced sample consisted of peripheral blood. The chain combines TRBV2 with TRBJ2-1, with TRBD2 as a possible D gene (6 bases). The TCR was taken from a human donor in a cohort sampled during active COVID-19. The CDR3: CASTLASSYNEQFF. CDR3 nucleotide sequence: TGTGCCAGCACTCTAGCGTCTTCCTACAATGAGCAGTTCTTC.